This TCR beta chain was identified during a study of glioma-infiltrating T cells after dendritic cell vaccination. V shed 1 base and J 3 bases; nucleotides not matched to a gene: 6. Germline values: CDR1 SGHRS, CDR2 YFSETQ. The CDR3 covers 16 residues. Input was 2 ug genomic DNA, or all available if less. Libraries were prepared by immunoSEQ multiplex PCR; TCRdb keeps only in-frame clonotypes and omits some of them. The sample lists roughly 51,000 clones; over 75% were seen once. This clone was seen only a few times. PBMC sampling occurred before vaccination, two weeks after the third dose, and at progression.

The clonotype was recovered from a human donor with glioblastoma. The sample consisted of blood, taken before dendritic cell vaccination. This chain uses TRBV5-1 with TRBJ1-4, with TRBD1 matching over 7 bases. CDR3 in DNA: TGCGCCAGCAGCTTGAAAATTCAGGGGGCTAATGAAAAACTGTTTTTT. This translates into CASSLKIQGANEKLFF.